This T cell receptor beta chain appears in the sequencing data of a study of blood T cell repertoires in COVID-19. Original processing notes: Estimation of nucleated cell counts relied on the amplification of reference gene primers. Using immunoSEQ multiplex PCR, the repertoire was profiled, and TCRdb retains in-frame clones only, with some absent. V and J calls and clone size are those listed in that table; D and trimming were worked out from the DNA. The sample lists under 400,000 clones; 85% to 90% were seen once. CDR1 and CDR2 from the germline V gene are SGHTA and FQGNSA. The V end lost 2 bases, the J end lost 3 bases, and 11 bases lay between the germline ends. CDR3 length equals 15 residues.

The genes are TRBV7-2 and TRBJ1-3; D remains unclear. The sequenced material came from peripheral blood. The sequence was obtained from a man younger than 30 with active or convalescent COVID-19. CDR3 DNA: TGTGCCAGCAGCTTATTCCGGGTTGGTGGAAACACCATATATTTT. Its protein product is CASSLFRVGGNTIYF.